This T cell receptor (beta chain) stems from a study of graft-versus-host responses after intestinal transplantation. Across the study: Anti-thymocyte globulin was used for induction in all recipients, who then took tacrolimus and steroids for about three years. Whole-study results and caveats: There were GvH clones found in recipient marrow, and some of them appeared first in ileum or blood. Peak circulating GvH clone levels were associated with early post-transplant HvG declines.

A note on this clone: The antigen is undetermined.

This CDR3 is built from 14 residues. From germline, CDR1 is SEHNR and CDR2 FQNEAQ (reference sequence). V lost 1 base and J lost 4, with 8 bases in between. Assay: immunoSEQ multiplex PCR; the TCRdb copy retains only in-frame clones and omits some. The data contain around 100,000 clones, more than 90% of them seen just once; the ten biggest clones take up roughly 0.24%. This chain uses TRBV7-9 with TRBJ1-3; D is unclear. This receptor was taken from a human donor who was the organ donor for an intestinal transplant. This specimen was unstimulated CD4+ T cells sorted from spleen or lymph node cells, taken before transplant. As DNA, the CDR3 is TGTGCCAGCAGCTTAGTGGGCGCGGGAAACACCATATATTTT. Residues: CASSLVGAGNTIYF.